This TCR beta chain was retrieved from a study of Ad26.COV2.S vaccination and SARS-CoV-2 variants. The assay was immunoSEQ multiplex PCR, and TCRdb's table has in-frame clones only and misses some. The sample carries around 400,000 clones, 80% to 95% recorded once. The CDR3 covers 14 residues. Per the germline V gene, CDR1 is SGHNT and CDR2 is YENEEA. The trim removed 5 bases at V and 8 bases at J, leaving 9 bases unmatched. Described treatment: over 15 received Ad26.COV2.S at low or high dose, single or two shots; 5 received placebo; per-sample allocation not given. Each sample was drawn 63 days after the first injection (of vaccine or placebo).

The sample here was peripheral blood, taken in a trial of Ad26.COV2.S vaccine versus placebo. The J gene is TRBJ2-1, the V gene TRBV11-3, with 7 bases aligning to TRBD2. The sequence was collected from a person between 18 and 60 years old who received the Ad26.COV2.S COVID-19 vaccine or a placebo. The CDR3 region has the DNA TGTGCCAGCAGCCTAGGGGAGGGAGGGGATGAGCAGTTCTTC. Translation: CASSLGEGGDEQFF.